This TCR beta chain was identified in a study of beta chain features in type 1 diabetes. Markers CD45RO/CCR7/CD25/CD127/CD95/CD27 served to sort CD4+ naive, central memory, regulatory and stem cell-like memory cells. The sample holds a few counts of this clone. The CDR3 has 15 amino acids. Germline CDR1 and CDR2: SGHDT and YYEEEE. Trimming cost V 4 bases and J 4 bases; bases outside gene matches: 8. The authors reverse transcribed all of the isolated RNA, so sequencing captured expressed TCRB transcripts. Data came from immunoSEQ multiplex PCR; TCRdb stores just in-frame clones and leaves some out. The sample lists fewer than 900,000 clones, roughly a sixth seen once, with about 0.02% in the top ten.

This receptor was obtained from a woman aged 18 to 35 in good health. The chain has TRBV5-6 and TRBJ2-5; TRBD1 matches at 9 bases. Sequencing input: naive CD4+ T cells from blood. This chain's CDR3 is CASSGGQGLTETQYF. CDR3 nucleotide sequence: TGTGCCAGCAGCGGCGGACAGGGGTTGACAGAGACCCAGTACTTC.